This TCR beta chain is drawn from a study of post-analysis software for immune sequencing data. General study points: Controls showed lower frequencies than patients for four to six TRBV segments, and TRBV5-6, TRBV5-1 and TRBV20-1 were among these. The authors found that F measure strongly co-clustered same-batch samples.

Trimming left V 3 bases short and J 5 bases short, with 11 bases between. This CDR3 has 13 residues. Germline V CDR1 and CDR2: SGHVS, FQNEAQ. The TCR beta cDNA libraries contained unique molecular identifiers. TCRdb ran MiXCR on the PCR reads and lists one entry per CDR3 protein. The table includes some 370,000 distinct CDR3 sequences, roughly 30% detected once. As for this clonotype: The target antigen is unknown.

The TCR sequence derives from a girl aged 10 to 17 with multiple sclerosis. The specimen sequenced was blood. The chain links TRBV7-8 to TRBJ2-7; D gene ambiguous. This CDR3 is CASSFSLIHEQYF. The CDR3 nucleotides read TGTGCCAGCAGCTTCAGTCTGATCCACGAGCAGTACTTC.